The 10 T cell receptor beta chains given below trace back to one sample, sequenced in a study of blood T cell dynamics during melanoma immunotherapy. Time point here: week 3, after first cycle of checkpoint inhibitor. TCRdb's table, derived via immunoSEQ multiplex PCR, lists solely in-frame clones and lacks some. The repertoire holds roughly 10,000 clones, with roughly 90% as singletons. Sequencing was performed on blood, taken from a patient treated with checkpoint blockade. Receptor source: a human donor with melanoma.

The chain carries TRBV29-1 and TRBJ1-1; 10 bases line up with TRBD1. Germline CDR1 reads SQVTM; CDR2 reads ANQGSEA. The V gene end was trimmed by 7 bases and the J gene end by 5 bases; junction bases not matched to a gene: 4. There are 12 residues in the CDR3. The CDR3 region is CSAGTGETEAFF. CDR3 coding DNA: TGCAGCGCGGGGACAGGGGAGACTGAAGCTTTCTTT.

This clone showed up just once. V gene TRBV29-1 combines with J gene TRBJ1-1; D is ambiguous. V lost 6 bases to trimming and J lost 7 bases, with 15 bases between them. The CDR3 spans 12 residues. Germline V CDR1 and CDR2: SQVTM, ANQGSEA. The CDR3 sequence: CSVENNGYEAFF. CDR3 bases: TGCAGCGTAGAAAATAACGGGTATGAAGCTTTCTTT.

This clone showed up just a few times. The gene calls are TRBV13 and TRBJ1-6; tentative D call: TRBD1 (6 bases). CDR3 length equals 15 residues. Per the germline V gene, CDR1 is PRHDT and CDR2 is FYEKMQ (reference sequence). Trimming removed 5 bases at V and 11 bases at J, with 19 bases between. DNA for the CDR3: TGTGCCAGCAGCCGATCAGGGGACACGGGCACACCCCTCCACTTT. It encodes CASSRSGDTGTPLHF.

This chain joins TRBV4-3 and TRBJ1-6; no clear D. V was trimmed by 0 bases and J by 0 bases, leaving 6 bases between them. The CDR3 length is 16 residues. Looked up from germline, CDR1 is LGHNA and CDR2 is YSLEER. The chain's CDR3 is CASSQDSASYNSPLHF. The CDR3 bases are TGCGCCAGCAGCCAAGACTCCGCCTCCTATAATTCACCCCTCCACTTT.

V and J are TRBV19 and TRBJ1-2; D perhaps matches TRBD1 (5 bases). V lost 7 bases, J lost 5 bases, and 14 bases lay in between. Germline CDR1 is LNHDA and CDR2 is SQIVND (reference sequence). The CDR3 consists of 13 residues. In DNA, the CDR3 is TGTGCCAGTAATCGGCAGGGAGGGTATGGCTACACCTTC. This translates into CASNRQGGYGYTF. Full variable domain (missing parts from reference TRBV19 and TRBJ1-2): DGGITQSPKYLFRKEGQNVTLSCEQNLNHDAMYWYRQDPGQGLRLIYYSQIVNDFQKGDIAEGYSVSREKKESFPLTVTSAQKNPTAFYLCASNRQGGYGYTFGSGTRLTVV.

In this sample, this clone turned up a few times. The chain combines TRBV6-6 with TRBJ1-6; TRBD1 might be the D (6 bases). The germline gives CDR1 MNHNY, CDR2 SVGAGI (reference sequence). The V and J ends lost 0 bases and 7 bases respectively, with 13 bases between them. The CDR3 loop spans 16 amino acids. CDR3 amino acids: CASSYSPGVQNSPLHF. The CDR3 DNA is TGTGCCAGCAGTTACTCGCCAGGGGTCCAGAATTCACCCCTCCACTTT.

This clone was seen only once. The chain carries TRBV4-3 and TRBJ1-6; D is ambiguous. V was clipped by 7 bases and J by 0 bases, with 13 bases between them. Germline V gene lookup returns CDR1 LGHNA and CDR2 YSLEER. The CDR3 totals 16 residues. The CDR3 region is CASKVAGSSYNSPLHF. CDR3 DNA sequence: TGCGCCAGCAAGGTTGCGGGGAGCTCCTATAATTCACCCCTCCACTTT.

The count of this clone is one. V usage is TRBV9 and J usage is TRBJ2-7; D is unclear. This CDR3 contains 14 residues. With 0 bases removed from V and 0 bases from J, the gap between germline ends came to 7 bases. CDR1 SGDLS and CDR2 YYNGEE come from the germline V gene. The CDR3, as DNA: TGTGCCAGCAGCGTAGGAGGTATCTCCTACGAGCAGTACTTC. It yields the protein CASSVGGISYEQYF.

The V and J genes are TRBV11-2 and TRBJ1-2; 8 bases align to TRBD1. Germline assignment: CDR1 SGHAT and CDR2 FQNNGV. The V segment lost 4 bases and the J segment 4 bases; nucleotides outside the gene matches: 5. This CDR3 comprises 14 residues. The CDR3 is CASSSDRAFYGYTF. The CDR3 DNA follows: TGTGCCAGCAGCTCGGACAGGGCGTTCTATGGCTACACCTTC.

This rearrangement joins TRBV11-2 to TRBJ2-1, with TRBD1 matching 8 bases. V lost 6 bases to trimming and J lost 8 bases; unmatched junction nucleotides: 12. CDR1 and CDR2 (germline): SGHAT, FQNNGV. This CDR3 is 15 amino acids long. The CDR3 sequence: CASSVLVRGQDEQFF. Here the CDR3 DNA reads TGTGCCAGCAGTGTCTTGGTCAGGGGGCAGGATGAGCAGTTCTTC.